These 3 T cell receptor beta chains were sequenced from one sample in a study of blood T cell repertoires in COVID-19. Sequenced by immunoSEQ multiplex PCR; TCRdb stores in-frame clones only, minus some. The sample contains approximately 45,000 clones, around 86% of which appear only once. Sequencing input: peripheral blood. Receptors originate from a human donor in a cohort sampled during active COVID-19.

The chain has TRBV19 and TRBJ2-1, with D perhaps TRBD1 (6 bases). CDR3 size: 13 residues. The germline V gene encodes CDR1 LNHDA and CDR2 SQIVND (reference sequence). The V gene lost 9 bases and the J gene lost 4 bases, with 13 bases spanning the gap. The chain's CDR3 is CASAGTRYNEQFF. The CDR3 DNA sequence: TGTGCCAGCGCCGGGACAAGATACAATGAGCAGTTCTTC.

The chain combines TRBV10-3 with TRBJ2-1; D remains unclear. Germline assignment: CDR1 ENHRY and CDR2 SYGVKD. This CDR3 contains 14 residues. V lost 3 bases and J lost 8, with 14 bases in between. CDR3 in DNA: TGTGCCATCAGTGAAGAGGCTAGTGCGCATGAGCAGTTCTTC. This translates into CAISEEASAHEQFF.

The chain couples TRBV2 to TRBJ1-1; D is undetermined. This CDR3 has 14 amino acids. The V end was cut by 6 bases, the J end by 2 bases, with 13 bases between. The germline V gene has CDR1 SNHLY and CDR2 FYNNEI. This CDR3 reads CASSLGLLNTEAFF. The CDR3 nucleotides read TGTGCCAGCAGCCTCGGACTACTAAACACTGAAGCTTTCTTT.